Shown below are 26 T cell receptor beta chains from a single sample sequenced in a study of shared clonotypes between healthy human individuals. Only in-frame clones appear in the TCRdb table, and some are missing; sequencing was by immunoSEQ multiplex PCR. The sample yields some 240,000 clones, over 60% seen once. Material: memory CD4+ T cells sorted from blood. This sample's subset: CD45RA-negative fraction. The receptor set was obtained from a young man in good health.

DNA for the CDR3: TGTGCCAGCAGTCCTCAGGCCTTAGCGGGAGAGAGCCCCCAGTTCTTC. It encodes CASSPQALAGESPQFF. V gene TRBV27 combines with J gene TRBJ2-1; TRBD2 agrees at 9 bases. The J segment lost 13 bases and the V segment lost 5 bases, leaving 18 bases of the junction unmatched. Germline V gene data show CDR1 as MNHEY and CDR2 as SMNVEV (reference sequence). The CDR3 is made up of 16 amino acids.

V is TRBV14 and J is TRBJ2-3; a possible D gene is TRBD2 (5 bases). The CDR3 has 13 residues. Germline V gene data show CDR1 as SGHDN and CDR2 as FVKESK. V was clipped by 4 bases and J by 2 bases, with 7 bases between them. CDR3 region: CASSPDYTDTQYF. Written as DNA, the CDR3 is TGTGCCAGCAGCCCCGACTACACAGATACGCAGTATTTT. The complete variable domain, with remaining parts taken from reference TRBV14 and TRBJ2-3, reads EAGVTQFPSHSVIEKGQTVTLRCDPISGHDNLYWYRRVMGKEIKFLLHFVKESKQDESGMPNNRFLAERTGGTYSTLKVQPAELEDSGVYFCASSPDYTDTQYFGPGTRLTVL.

The chain is built from TRBV10-3 and TRBJ2-1, with TRBD2 matching 11 bases. The V gene's germline CDR1 is ENHRY and CDR2 SYGVKD. The V and J ends lost 10 bases and 3 bases, in that order; junction bases with no gene match: 11. The length of the CDR3 is 16 residues. CDR3 nucleotide sequence: TGTGCCACCTTTCCCTTAGCGGGAGGGCGCTACAATGAGCAGTTCTTC. This codes for CATFPLAGGRYNEQFF.

The V gene is TRBV2, the J gene TRBJ2-7, with 9 positions matching TRBD1. CDR3 length equals 15 residues. The V gene end was trimmed by 1 base and the J gene end by 5 bases; junction bases not matched to a gene: 6. The germline V gene encodes CDR1 SNHLY and CDR2 FYNNEI. CDR3 region: CASSEEGQGSDEQYF. The CDR3 DNA is TGTGCCAGCAGTGAAGAGGGACAGGGTAGTGACGAGCAGTACTTC.

The chain combines TRBV20-1 with TRBJ2-7; D ambiguous. The CDR3 contains 11 residues. The germline CDR1 and CDR2 sequences are DFQATT and SNEGSKA (reference sequence). V lost 3 bases, J lost 2 bases, and 5 bases lay in between. The CDR3 DNA reads TGCAGTGCTAGGACCGCCTACGAGCAGTACTTC. It yields the protein CSARTAYEQYF.

In this sample, this clone turned up a few times. CDR3 sequence: CASSIAHGTVAQPQHF. The CDR3 region has the DNA TGTGCCAGTAGTATAGCCCACGGGACTGTGGCTCAGCCCCAGCATTTT. The V and J genes are TRBV19 and TRBJ1-5, with a possible D match to TRBD1 (5 bases). The V end lost 1 base, the J end lost 6 bases, and 16 bases lay between the germline ends. The CDR3 consists of 16 residues. CDR1 LNHDA and CDR2 SQIVND come from the germline V gene (reference sequence).

The gene calls are TRBV5-1 and TRBJ1-1, with D possibly matching TRBD1 (5 bases). This CDR3 region has 14 residues. Trimming cost V 2 bases and J 1 base, with 9 bases left between them. The germline gives CDR1 SGHRS, CDR2 YFSETQ. CDR3 loop: CASSFGGTNTEAFF. The CDR3 nucleotides read TGCGCCAGCAGCTTTGGGGGGACGAACACTGAAGCTTTCTTT.

J is TRBJ1-1 and V is TRBV19; weak D call: TRBD1 (6 bases). This CDR3 region has 14 residues. V gave up 3 bases and J gave up 0 bases, with 8 bases separating them. Germline V lookup: CDR1 LNHDA, CDR2 SQIVND (reference sequence). The CDR3 region is CASSMAGVNTEAFF. The CDR3, as DNA: TGTGCCAGTAGTATGGCAGGGGTGAACACTGAAGCTTTCTTT.

This clone was counted only a few times. The chain couples TRBV7-9 to TRBJ2-1; D is perhaps TRBD2 (6 bases). Deletions cut 3 bases from V and 0 bases from J, with 6 bases between. Germline V gene data show CDR1 as SEHNR and CDR2 as FQNEAQ (reference sequence). The CDR3 consists of 14 residues. DNA of the CDR3: TGTGCCAGCAGCTTCGGGAGCTCCTACAATGAGCAGTTCTTC. It specifies CASSFGSSYNEQFF. Combining the CDR3 with reference TRBV7-9 and TRBJ2-1 gives the whole variable domain DTGVSQNPRHKITKRGQNVTFRCDPISEHNRLYWYRQTLGQGPEFLTYFQNEAQLEKSRLLSDRFSAERPKGSFSTLEIQRTEQGDSAMYLCASSFGSSYNEQFFGPGTRLTVL.

DNA for the CDR3: TGTGCCAGTGGTCCGGGACAGGGGGCCTACGAGCAGTACTTC. Translation: CASGPGQGAYEQYF. The chain combines TRBV19 with TRBJ2-7; TRBD1 matches at 11 bases. Germline V lookup: CDR1 LNHDA, CDR2 SQIVND (reference sequence). V dropped 8 bases and J dropped 2; count of bases not matched to a gene: 5. The CDR3 is made up of 14 amino acids. Full variable domain (missing parts from reference TRBV19 and TRBJ2-7): DGGITQSPKYLFRKEGQNVTLSCEQNLNHDAMYWYRQDPGQGLRLIYYSQIVNDFQKGDIAEGYSVSREKKESFPLTVTSAQKNPTAFYLCASGPGQGAYEQYFGPGTRLTVT.

This sequence joins TRBV2 and TRBJ2-1; the match to TRBD2 covers 8 bases. CDR3 length equals 12 residues. V shed 7 bases and J 6 bases; nucleotides not matched to a gene: 2. The germline gives CDR1 SNHLY, CDR2 FYNNEI. This CDR3 reads CASTTSGNEQFF. The CDR3 nucleotides read TGTGCCAGCACCACTAGCGGCAATGAGCAGTTCTTC.

The gene calls are TRBV11-2 and TRBJ2-3; D may be TRBD2 (5 bases). The V end was cut by 5 bases, the J end by 2 bases, with 14 bases between. The germline CDR1 and CDR2 sequences are SGHAT and FQNNGV. CDR3 length: 15 amino acids. This CDR3 reads CASSPNGRTTDTQYF. In DNA form, the CDR3 reads TGTGCCAGCAGCCCGAATGGGAGAACCACAGATACGCAGTATTTT. The whole variable domain, remainder taken from reference TRBV11-2 and TRBJ2-3, is EAGVAQSPRYKIIEKRQSVAFWCNPISGHATLYWYQQILGQGPKLLIQFQNNGVVDDSQLPKDRFSAERLKGVDSTLKIQPAKLEDSAVYLCASSPNGRTTDTQYFGPGTRLTVL.

The chain has TRBV7-2 and TRBJ1-1, with D unresolved. Trimming removed 3 bases at V and 4 bases at J, with 9 bases between. Germline V gene lookup returns CDR1 SGHTA and CDR2 FQGNSA. The CDR3 runs to 13 residues. Here the CDR3 reads CASSFSRSTEAFF. The CDR3 nucleotides read TGTGCCAGCAGCTTTTCCAGGAGCACTGAAGCTTTCTTT. The full variable domain, in which reference TRBV7-2 and TRBJ1-1 provide the parts outside the CDR3, is GAGVSQSPSNKVTEKGKDVELRCDPISGHTALYWYRQSLGQGLEFLIYFQGNSAPDKSGLPSDRFSAERTGGSVSTLTIQRTQQEDSAVYLCASSFSRSTEAFFGQGTRLTVV.

J is TRBJ2-4 and V is TRBV7-2, with 7 bases matching TRBD1. With 5 bases clipped from V and 2 bases from J, the junction kept 6 bases outside the gene matches. The CDR3 has 15 amino acids. Germline lookup yields CDR1 SGHTA and CDR2 FQGNSA. CDR3 nucleotides: TGTGCCAGCAGCCCAGACAGGGTCTCCAAAAACATTCAGTACTTC. Translation gives CASSPDRVSKNIQYF.

The J gene is TRBJ2-3, the V gene TRBV11-2; 9 bases match TRBD2. The CDR3 length is 18 residues. Germline CDR1 reads SGHAT; CDR2 reads FQNNGV. V shed 5 bases and J 2 bases; nucleotides not matched to a gene: 14. The CDR3 DNA follows: TGTGCCAGCAGCATGGTGGGCGGGAGGGCCCTTTCCACAGATACGCAGTATTTT. Its protein is CASSMVGGRALSTDTQYF.

This clone was seen ten or more times. The chain carries TRBV18 and TRBJ2-1; TRBD2 aligns across 7 bases. Germline V lookup: CDR1 KGHSH, CDR2 LQKENI. V trimming: 4 bases; J trimming: 6 bases; junction bases outside the gene matches: 3. This CDR3 is 13 amino acids long. CDR3: CASSQGLVNEQFF. DNA for the CDR3: TGTGCCAGCTCACAAGGACTAGTCAATGAGCAGTTCTTC.

The chain has TRBV11-2 and TRBJ1-1, with D possibly TRBD1 on 5 matching bases. The CDR3 has 15 amino acids. The V gene lost 1 base and the J gene lost 4 bases, with 13 bases spanning the gap. Germline V lookup: CDR1 SGHAT, CDR2 FQNNGV. The CDR3 protein is CASSLVGGAATEAFF. The CDR3 nucleotides are TGTGCCAGCAGCTTAGTAGGTGGGGCCGCCACTGAAGCTTTCTTT.

This chain connects TRBV15 to TRBJ2-5; 10 bases fit TRBD1. With 2 bases clipped from V and 3 bases from J, the junction kept 6 bases outside the gene matches. Germline V gives CDR1 LNHNV, CDR2 YYDKDF (reference sequence). The CDR3 spans 16 residues. This CDR3 is CATSRSTGTGEETQYF. CDR3 sequence (DNA): TGTGCCACCAGCAGATCAACCGGGACAGGGGAAGAGACCCAGTACTTC. The full variable domain, in which reference TRBV15 and TRBJ2-5 provide the parts outside the CDR3, is DAMVIQNPRYQVTQFGKPVTLSCSQTLNHNVMYWYQQKSSQAPKLLFHYYDKDFNNEADTPDNFQSRRPNTSFCFLDIRSPGLGDTAMYLCATSRSTGTGEETQYFGPGTRLLVL.

V usage is TRBV28 and J usage is TRBJ2-7; 7 bases match TRBD1. CDR1 is MDHEN, CDR2 SYDVKM, per germline. The CDR3 sequence is 15 residues long. V lost 5 bases, J lost 7 bases, and 14 bases stayed unmatched. This chain's CDR3 is CASSGAGTAVGEQYF. The CDR3 bases are TGTGCCAGCAGTGGGGCAGGGACAGCCGTTGGGGAGCAGTACTTC.

This clone was detected only once. V is TRBV30 and J is TRBJ2-5; possible D gene TRBD2, 6 bases. Per germline, CDR1 GTSNPN and CDR2 SVGIG (reference sequence). Trimming cost V 5 bases and J 6 bases, with 25 bases left between them. This CDR3 is 16 amino acids long. The CDR3 loop is CAWGVVGQRRVKTQYF. CDR3 bases: TGTGCCTGGGGGGTGGTGGGGCAGAGGAGGGTAAAGACCCAGTACTTC.

The V and J genes are TRBV11-3 and TRBJ2-7; 8 bases line up with TRBD2. J was trimmed by 5 bases and V by 5 bases; bases with no gene match: 5. The length of the CDR3 is 13 residues. The germline V gene has CDR1 SGHNT and CDR2 YENEEA. Written as DNA, the CDR3 is TGTGCCAGCAGCCCCAGCGGGAGCCACGAGCAGTACTTC. The encoded protein is CASSPSGSHEQYF.

In this sample, this clone turned up a few times. The chain recombines TRBV7-9 with TRBJ1-5, with 7 positions matching TRBD1. With 5 bases clipped from V and 8 bases from J, the junction kept 6 bases outside the gene matches. Germline V gives CDR1 SEHNR, CDR2 FQNEAQ (reference sequence). The CDR3 extends over 13 amino acids. The DNA of the CDR3 is TGTGCCAGCAGCCAGGGGGTGTTTGAGCCCCAGCATTTT. This translates into CASSQGVFEPQHF.

The gene calls are TRBV15 and TRBJ2-2; D remains ambiguous. There are 13 residues in the CDR3. The V gene lost 3 bases and the J gene lost 4 bases, with 6 bases spanning the gap. The germline gives CDR1 LNHNV, CDR2 YYDKDF (reference sequence). CDR3 nucleotide sequence: TGTGCCACCAGCAGCACCGGCACCGGGGAGCTGTTTTTT. Amino acids: CATSSTGTGELFF.

The chain combines TRBV5-1 with TRBJ2-2; tentative D call: TRBD1 (5 bases). The V gene's germline CDR1 is SGHRS and CDR2 YFSETQ. V shed 0 bases and J shed 6 bases, with 15 bases lying between them. The length of the CDR3 is 16 residues. This CDR3 reads CASSLVGHPRSGELFF. The CDR3 DNA reads as TGCGCCAGCAGCTTGGTAGGACACCCTAGATCCGGGGAGCTGTTTTTT.

The chain combines TRBV9 with TRBJ1-2, with 10 bases matching TRBD1. The germline CDR1 and CDR2 sequences are SGDLS and YYNGEE. The trim removed 2 bases at V and 7 bases at J, leaving 2 bases unmatched. The CDR3 consists of 13 residues. CDR3: CASSVRDRGGYTF. CDR3 in DNA: TGTGCCAGCAGCGTCCGGGACAGGGGTGGCTACACCTTC.

The V call is TRBV10-3, the J call TRBJ1-2; 8 nucleotides align to TRBD1. This CDR3 has 16 amino acids. The V gene's germline CDR1 is ENHRY and CDR2 SYGVKD. V trimming: 2 bases; J trimming: 5 bases; junction bases outside the gene matches: 10. The CDR3 sequence: CAISEPEKTGDYGYTF. The CDR3 nucleotides are TGTGCCATCAGTGAGCCGGAGAAGACAGGGGATTATGGCTACACCTTC.